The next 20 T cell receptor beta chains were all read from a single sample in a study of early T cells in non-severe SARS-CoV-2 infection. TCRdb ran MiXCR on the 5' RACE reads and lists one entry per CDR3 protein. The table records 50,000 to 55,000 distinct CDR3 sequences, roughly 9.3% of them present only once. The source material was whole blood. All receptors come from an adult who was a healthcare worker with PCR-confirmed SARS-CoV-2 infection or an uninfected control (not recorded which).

CDR3 in DNA: TGTGCCAGCAGCAGGGGCCTACGTGGAAACACTGAAGCTTTCTTT. This translates into CASSRGLRGNTEAFF. The chain recombines TRBV14 with TRBJ1-1; the D gene is possibly TRBD1 (5 bases). V was clipped by 5 bases and J by 2 bases, with 15 bases between them. Germline CDR1 SGHDN, CDR2 FVKESK. The CDR3 length is 15 residues. The variable domain in full, with the rest retrieved from reference TRBV14 and TRBJ1-1, is EAGVTQFPSHSVIEKGQTVTLRCDPISGHDNLYWYRRVMGKEIKFLLHFVKESKQDESGMPNNRFLAERTGGTYSTLKVQPAELEDSGVYFCASSRGLRGNTEAFFGQGTRLTVV.

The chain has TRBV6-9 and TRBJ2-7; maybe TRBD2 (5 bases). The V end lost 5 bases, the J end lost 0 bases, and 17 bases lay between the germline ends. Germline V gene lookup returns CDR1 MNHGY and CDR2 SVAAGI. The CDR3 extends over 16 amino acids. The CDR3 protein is CASSTRTEPVSYEQYF. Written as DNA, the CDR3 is TGTGCCAGCAGTACCAGGACTGAGCCCGTCTCCTACGAGCAGTACTTC.

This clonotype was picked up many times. The CDR3 DNA is TGTGCCAGCAGCCCGGACAAATCCTATGGCTACACCTTC. Its protein is CASSPDKSYGYTF. The rearrangement links TRBV7-9 to TRBJ1-2; D is possibly TRBD1 (5 bases). Germline V CDR1 and CDR2: SEHNR, FQNEAQ (reference sequence). V was pared by 5 bases and J by 4 bases, with 11 bases between. CDR3 length: 13 residues.

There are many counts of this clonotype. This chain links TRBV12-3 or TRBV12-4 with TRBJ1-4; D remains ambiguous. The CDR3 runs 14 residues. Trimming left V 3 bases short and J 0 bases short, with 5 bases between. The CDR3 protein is CASSFVATNEKLFF. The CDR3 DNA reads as TGTGCCAGCAGTTTTGTTGCAACTAATGAAAAACTGTTTTTT.

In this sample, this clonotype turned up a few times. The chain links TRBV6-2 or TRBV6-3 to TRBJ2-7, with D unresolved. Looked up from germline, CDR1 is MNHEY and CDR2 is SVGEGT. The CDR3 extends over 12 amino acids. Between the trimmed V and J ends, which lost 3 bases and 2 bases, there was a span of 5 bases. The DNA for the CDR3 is TGTGCCAGCAGTTATACAGCCTACGAGCAGTACTTC. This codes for CASSYTAYEQYF.

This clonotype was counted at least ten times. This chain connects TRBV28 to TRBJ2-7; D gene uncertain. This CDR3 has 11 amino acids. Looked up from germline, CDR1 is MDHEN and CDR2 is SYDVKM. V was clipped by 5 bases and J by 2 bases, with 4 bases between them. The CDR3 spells CASSITYEQYF. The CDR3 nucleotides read TGTGCCAGCAGTATTACCTACGAGCAGTACTTC.

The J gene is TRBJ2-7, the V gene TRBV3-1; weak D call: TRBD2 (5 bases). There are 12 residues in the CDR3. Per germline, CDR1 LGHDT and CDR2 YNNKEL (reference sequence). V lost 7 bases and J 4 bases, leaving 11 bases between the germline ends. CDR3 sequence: CASMDSAYEQYF. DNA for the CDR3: TGTGCCAGCATGGATAGCGCATACGAGCAGTACTTC.

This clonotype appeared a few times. Here the CDR3 DNA reads TGTGCCAGCAGTTACTCGTTAGGGGCCTTGGGCGAGCAGTACTTC. Its protein product is CASSYSLGALGEQYF. The chain links TRBV6-6 to TRBJ2-7, with D possibly being TRBD1 (5 bases). This CDR3 is built from 15 residues. The germline gives CDR1 MNHNY, CDR2 SVGAGI (reference sequence). V shed 0 bases and J shed 6 bases, with 15 bases lying between them.

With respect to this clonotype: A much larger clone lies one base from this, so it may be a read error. CDR3 sequence (DNA): TGTGCCAGCAGCCAAGGTGACTACTCAGCCCCCTACGAGCATTACTTC. As protein: CASSQGDYSAPYEHYF. This chain links TRBV7-9 with TRBJ2-7; tentative D call: TRBD2 (5 bases). CDR3 length: 16 amino acids. The germline V gene has CDR1 SEHNR and CDR2 FQNEAQ (reference sequence).

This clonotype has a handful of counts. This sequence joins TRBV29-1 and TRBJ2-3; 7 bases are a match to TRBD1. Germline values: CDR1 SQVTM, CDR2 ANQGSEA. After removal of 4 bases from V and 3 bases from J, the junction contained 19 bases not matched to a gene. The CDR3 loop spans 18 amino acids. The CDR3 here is CSVVLVLPATGLTDTQYF. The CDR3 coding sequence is TGCAGCGTTGTTCTCGTCCTTCCGGCGACAGGGTTGACAGATACGCAGTATTTT.

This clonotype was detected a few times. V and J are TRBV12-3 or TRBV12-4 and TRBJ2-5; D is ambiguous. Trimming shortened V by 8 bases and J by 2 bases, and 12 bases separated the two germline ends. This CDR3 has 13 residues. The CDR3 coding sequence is TGTGCCAGCGCTAATACGGAGCAAGAGACCCAGTACTTC. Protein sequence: CASANTEQETQYF.

The CDR3 sequence is CASSPFGTRNTEAFF. Here the CDR3 DNA reads TGCGCCAGCAGTCCATTTGGGACAAGGAACACTGAAGCTTTCTTT. The V and J genes are TRBV5-1 and TRBJ1-1; D possibly corresponds to TRBD1 (6 bases). The CDR3 has 15 residues. In germline, CDR1 is SGHRS, CDR2 YFSETQ. V was shortened by 5 bases and J by 1 base, with 15 bases between the two germline ends.

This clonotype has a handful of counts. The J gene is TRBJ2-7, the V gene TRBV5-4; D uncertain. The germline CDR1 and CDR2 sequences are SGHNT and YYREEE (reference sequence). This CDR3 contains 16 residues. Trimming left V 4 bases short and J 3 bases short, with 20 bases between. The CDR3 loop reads CASSIGPGPDRYEQYF. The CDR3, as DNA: TGTGCCAGCAGCATTGGACCCGGACCGGATCGCTACGAGCAGTACTTC.

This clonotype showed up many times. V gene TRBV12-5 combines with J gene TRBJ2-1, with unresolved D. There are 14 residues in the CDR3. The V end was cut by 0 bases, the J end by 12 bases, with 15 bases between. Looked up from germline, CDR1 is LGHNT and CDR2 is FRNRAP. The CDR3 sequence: CASGLVPGPVRQFF. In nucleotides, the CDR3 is TGTGCTAGTGGTTTGGTACCCGGACCGGTAAGGCAGTTCTTC.

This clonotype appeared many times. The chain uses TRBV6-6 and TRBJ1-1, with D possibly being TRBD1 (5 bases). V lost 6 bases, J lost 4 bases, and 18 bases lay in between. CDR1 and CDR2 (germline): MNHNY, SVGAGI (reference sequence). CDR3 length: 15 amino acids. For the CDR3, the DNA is TGTGCCAGCAGAAAGGTCGAGGGGAGGACCACTGAAGCTTTCTTT. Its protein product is CASRKVEGRTTEAFF.

CDR3 residues: CASSQDRAYEQYF. The CDR3 DNA is TGTGCCAGCAGCCAAGATCGAGCCTACGAGCAGTACTTC. The gene calls are TRBV4-2 and TRBJ2-7; no clear D gene. CDR1 is LGHNA, CDR2 YNFKEQ, per germline. This CDR3 contains 13 residues. V was clipped by 0 bases and J by 2 bases, with 5 bases between them.

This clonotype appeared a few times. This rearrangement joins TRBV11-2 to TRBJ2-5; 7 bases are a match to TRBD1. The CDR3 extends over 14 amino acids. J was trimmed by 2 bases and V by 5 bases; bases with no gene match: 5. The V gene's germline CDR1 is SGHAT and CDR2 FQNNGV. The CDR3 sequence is CASSRRDSQETQYF. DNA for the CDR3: TGTGCCAGCAGCCGCCGGGACAGTCAAGAGACCCAGTACTTC.

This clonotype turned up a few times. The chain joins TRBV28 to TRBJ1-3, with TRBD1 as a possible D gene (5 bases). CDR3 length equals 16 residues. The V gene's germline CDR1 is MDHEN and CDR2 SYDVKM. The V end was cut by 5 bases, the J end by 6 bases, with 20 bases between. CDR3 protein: CASSPHGGTNQNTIYF. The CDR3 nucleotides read TGTGCCAGCAGTCCCCACGGAGGGACGAACCAAAACACCATATATTTT.

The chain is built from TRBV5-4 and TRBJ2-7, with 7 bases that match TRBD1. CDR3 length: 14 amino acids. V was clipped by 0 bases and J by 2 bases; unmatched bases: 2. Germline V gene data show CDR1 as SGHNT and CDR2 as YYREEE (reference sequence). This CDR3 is CASSLDGQAYEQYF. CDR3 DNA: TGTGCCAGCAGCTTGGACGGACAGGCCTACGAGCAGTACTTC.

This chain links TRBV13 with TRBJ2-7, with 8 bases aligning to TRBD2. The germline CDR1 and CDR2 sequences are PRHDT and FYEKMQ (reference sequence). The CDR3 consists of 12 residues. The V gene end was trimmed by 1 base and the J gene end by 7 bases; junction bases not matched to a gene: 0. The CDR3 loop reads CASSLVAGEQYF. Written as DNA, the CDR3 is TGTGCCAGCAGCTTAGTAGCGGGAGAGCAGTACTTC.